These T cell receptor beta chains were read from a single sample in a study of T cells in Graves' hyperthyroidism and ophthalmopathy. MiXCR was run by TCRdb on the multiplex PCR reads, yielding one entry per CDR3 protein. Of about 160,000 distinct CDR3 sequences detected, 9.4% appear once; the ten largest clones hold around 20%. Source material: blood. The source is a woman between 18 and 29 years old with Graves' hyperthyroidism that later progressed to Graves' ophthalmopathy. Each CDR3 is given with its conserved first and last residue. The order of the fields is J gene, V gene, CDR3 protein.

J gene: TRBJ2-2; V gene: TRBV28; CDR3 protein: CASSLRGLARRGNTGELFF
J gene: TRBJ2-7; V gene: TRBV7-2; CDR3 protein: CASSLETEQYF
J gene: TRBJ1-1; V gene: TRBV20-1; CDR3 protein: CSRRQGVAEAFF
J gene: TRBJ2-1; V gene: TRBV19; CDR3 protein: CASSTLAGVSNEQFF
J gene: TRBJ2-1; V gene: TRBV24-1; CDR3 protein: CATSDQGPTGLQTSSYNEQFF
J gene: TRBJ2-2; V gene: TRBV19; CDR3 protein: CASSATVSVAAGELFF
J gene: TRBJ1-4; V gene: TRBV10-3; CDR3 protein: CAISESTGGEKLFF
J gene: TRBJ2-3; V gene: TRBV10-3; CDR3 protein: CAIRGAGGTDTQYF
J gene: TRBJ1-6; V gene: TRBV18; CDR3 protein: CASSQIQGMGNSPLHF
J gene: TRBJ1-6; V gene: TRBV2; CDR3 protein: CASRPTGGGSPLHF
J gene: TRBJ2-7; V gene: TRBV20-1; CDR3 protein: CSAGPSAGASYEQYF
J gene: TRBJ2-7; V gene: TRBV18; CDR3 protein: CASSSQGANYEQYF
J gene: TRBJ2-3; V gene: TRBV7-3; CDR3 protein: CASSSSPGVDTQYF
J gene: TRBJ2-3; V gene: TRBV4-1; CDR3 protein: CAGSFPSGSADTQYF
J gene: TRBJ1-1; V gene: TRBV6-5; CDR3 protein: CASRDRGRYVPPPLF
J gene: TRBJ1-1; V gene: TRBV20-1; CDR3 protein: CSVRTGRNTEAFF
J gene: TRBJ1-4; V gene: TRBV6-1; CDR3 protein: CASSEGTGGTNEKLFF
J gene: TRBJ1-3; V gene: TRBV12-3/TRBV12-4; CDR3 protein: CASSPTGETGNTIYF
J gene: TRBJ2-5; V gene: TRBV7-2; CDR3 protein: CASSWGSGAQRGETQYF
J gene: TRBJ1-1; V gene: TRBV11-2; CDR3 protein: CASSRTGSPEAFF
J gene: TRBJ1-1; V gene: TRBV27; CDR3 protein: CASSLWLNTEAFF
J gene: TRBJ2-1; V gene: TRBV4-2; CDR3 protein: CASSQAISKEGPSRFGYNEQFF
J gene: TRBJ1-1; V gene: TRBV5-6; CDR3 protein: CASSPVRGSMNTEAFF
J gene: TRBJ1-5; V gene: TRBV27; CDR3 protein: CASSSLSTGNQPQHF
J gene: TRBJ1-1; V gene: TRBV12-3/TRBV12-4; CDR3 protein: CASLTGTLNTEAFF